The 27 T cell receptor beta chains below were found in one sample sequenced in a study of CD8+CD57+ T cells in acquired aplastic anemia (dated by TCRdb to between 2018 and 2020). Sequenced using an Illumina HiSeq 2000. Profiling of TCR beta VDJ combinations and CDR3 sequences used genomic DNA as the template. The public reads were reanalyzed by TCRdb: fastp trimming at Q25, MiXCR alignment, in-frame beta chains only. Each record represents a unique CDR3 protein, reported with the most common genes and DNA among its rows. The sample profile shows 200,000 to 250,000 distinct CDR3 sequences; approximately 35% of them were found once. The ten top clones hold about 1.1% of the sample. The sample was sorted CD4+, CD8+, or CD8+CD57+ T cells (not recorded which) from PBMCs. The receptor set was obtained from a human donor in good health, serving as a control.

This clonotype was seen at least ten times. This rearrangement joins TRBV15 to TRBJ2-3; the D gene is possibly TRBD2 (6 bases). The CDR3 is 17 residues long. Trimming stripped 0 bases from V and 4 bases from J, with 17 bases between. The germline V gene encodes CDR1 LNHNV and CDR2 YYDKDF (reference sequence). The CDR3 reads CATSRDRTRGLPDTQYF. The DNA of the CDR3 is TGTGCCACCAGCAGAGATCGTACAAGGGGACTCCCAGATACGCAGTATTTT. The full variable domain, rest sourced from reference TRBV15 and TRBJ2-3, is DAMVIQNPRYQVTQFGKPVTLSCSQTLNHNVMYWYQQKSSQAPKLLFHYYDKDFNNEADTPDNFQSRRPNTSFCFLDIRSPGLGDTAMYLCATSRDRTRGLPDTQYFGPGTRLTVL.

This clonotype was seen only a few times. The J gene is TRBJ1-3, the V gene TRBV6-1; the D is unclear. V was cut by 5 bases and J by 4 bases, with 24 bases left in between. CDR1 and CDR2 (germline): MNHNS, SASEGT. The CDR3 loop spans 18 amino acids. The DNA of the CDR3 is TGTGCCAGCAGTCAGACTCTTAAGACTAGGGCCGTCGGAAACACCATATATTTT. Protein sequence: CASSQTLKTRAVGNTIYF.

To note about this clonotype: A much larger clone differs from this one at a single base, so this may be a read error. Here the CDR3 DNA reads TGTGCCAGCAGCCCCAGAGACAATGAGCAGTTATTC. Its translation is CASSPRDNEQLF. The rearrangement joins TRBV10-3 to TRBJ2-1, with no clear D. The CDR3 length is 12 residues. Looked up from germline, CDR1 is ENHRY and CDR2 is SYGVKD.

Ten or more counts support this clonotype. This chain joins TRBV29-1 and TRBJ1-2; the D is unclear. Germline CDR1 and CDR2: SQVTM and ANQGSEA. This CDR3 spans 12 amino acids. V was shortened by 4 bases and J by 3 bases, with 9 bases between the two germline ends. CDR3: CSVGGGDYGYTF. CDR3 coding DNA: TGCAGCGTTGGTGGAGGAGACTATGGCTACACCTTC.

The sample holds many counts of this clonotype. This chain links TRBV19 with TRBJ2-3, with TRBD1 as a possible D gene (5 bases). Deletions cut 5 bases from V and 3 bases from J, with 12 bases between. From germline, CDR1 is LNHDA and CDR2 SQIVND (reference sequence). This CDR3 has 14 residues. DNA of the CDR3: TGTGCCAGTAGTGCAGGGTTAATTACAGATACGCAGTATTTT. This translates into CASSAGLITDTQYF.

This clonotype came up many times. This sequence joins TRBV12-3 or TRBV12-4 and TRBJ1-2; TRBD1 matches at 8 bases. The CDR3 consists of 13 residues. The junction had 4 bases not matched to a gene; V was cut back by 3 bases and J by 7 bases. The CDR3 sequence: CASSLGTGGGYTF. DNA for the CDR3: TGTGCCAGCAGTTTGGGGACAGGTGGTGGCTACACCTTC.

This clonotype was found a few times. The gene calls are TRBV20-1 and TRBJ1-4; D remains ambiguous. Trimming pared 5 bases from V and 4 bases from J, leaving 14 bases between. Germline values: CDR1 DFQATT, CDR2 SNEGSKA (reference sequence). The CDR3 covers 14 residues. CDR3 in DNA: TGCAGTGCTTCAGAGACCGAAGATAATGAAAAACTGTTTTTT. Translated: CSASETEDNEKLFF.

This clonotype has more than one count but fewer than ten. This chain connects TRBV19 to TRBJ2-7; D ambiguous. The V end lost 1 base, the J end lost 5 bases, and 15 bases lay between the germline ends. Germline assignment: CDR1 LNHDA and CDR2 SQIVND (reference sequence). The CDR3 loop spans 15 amino acids. The CDR3 sequence: CASSIGKPHPDEQYF. The CDR3, as DNA: TGTGCCAGTAGTATAGGGAAGCCCCATCCAGACGAGCAGTACTTC.

This clonotype showed up just a few times. V is TRBV5-4 and J is TRBJ2-5; D remains unclear. Germline V gene sequence: CDR1 SGHNT, CDR2 YYREEE (reference sequence). Trimming cost V 2 bases and J 1 base, with 9 bases left between them. The CDR3 has 14 amino acids. CDR3 loop: CASSFRNTQETQYF. CDR3 DNA: TGTGCCAGCAGCTTTCGGAACACCCAAGAGACCCAGTACTTC.

V and J are TRBV11-2 and TRBJ2-3; a possible D gene is TRBD2 (7 bases). The CDR3 is made up of 16 amino acids. Germline lookup yields CDR1 SGHAT and CDR2 FQNNGV. The ends were cut back, 1 base at V and 4 bases at J, with 15 bases in the middle. CDR3: CASSLGFGGGPDTQYF. As DNA, the CDR3 is TGTGCCAGCAGCTTAGGGTTTGGGGGGGGGCCAGATACGCAGTATTTT. The whole variable domain, filled in from reference TRBV11-2 and TRBJ2-3, reads EAGVAQSPRYKIIEKRQSVAFWCNPISGHATLYWYQQILGQGPKLLIQFQNNGVVDDSQLPKDRFSAERLKGVDSTLKIQPAKLEDSAVYLCASSLGFGGGPDTQYFGPGTRLTVL.

A word on this clonotype: One end of the junction varies from germline; a read error may be responsible. The genes are TRBV7-8 and TRBJ1-1; no clear D gene. Germline lookup yields CDR1 SGHVS and CDR2 FQNEAQ. This CDR3 has 14 residues. CDR3 loop: CASSSSELNTEAFF. CDR3 coding DNA: TGTGCCAGCAGCTCCAGTGAGCTGAACACTGAAGCTTTCTTC.

This clonotype was counted between two and nine times. The chain employs TRBV20-1 and TRBJ1-6; 7 bases match TRBD1. Germline V gene data show CDR1 as DFQATT and CDR2 as SNEGSKA (reference sequence). J lost 6 bases, V lost 3 bases, and 5 bases had no gene match. The CDR3 is 14 amino acids. In nucleotides, the CDR3 is TGCAGTGCTAGCGTCCGGACAGGTAATTCACCCCTCCACTTT. It yields the protein CSASVRTGNSPLHF.

In its sample, this clonotype was seen many times. This chain connects TRBV12-3 or TRBV12-4 to TRBJ1-6, with 7 bases aligning to TRBD1. Unmatched junction bases numbered 13, after V lost 6 bases and J lost 14 bases. The CDR3 has 14 amino acids. The CDR3 nucleotides read TGTGCCAGCAGCCGAACTAGGGACAGTCTCTCCCTCCACTTT. Its translation is CASSRTRDSLSLHF.

In its sample, this clonotype was seen a few times. This sequence joins TRBV6-4 and TRBJ1-4, with D unresolved. Trimming left V 0 bases short and J 7 bases short, with 15 bases between. From germline, CDR1 is MRHNA and CDR2 SNTAGT. The CDR3 extends over 16 amino acids. The DNA for the CDR3 is TGTGCCAGCAGTGACTCGATTTTTGCGATCCGTGAAAAACTGTTTTTT. Its translation is CASSDSIFAIREKLFF.

V usage is TRBV7-2 and J usage is TRBJ2-5; D tentatively reads TRBD1 or TRBD2 (6 bases each). The CDR3 sequence is 13 residues long. V gave up 8 bases and J gave up 5 bases, with 15 bases separating them. Germline loops: CDR1 SGHTA, CDR2 FQGNSA. The CDR3 loop reads CASGKGGRETQYF. Here the CDR3 DNA reads TGTGCCAGCGGCAAGGGGGGCCGGGAGACCCAGTACTTC.

This clonotype has ten or more counts. DNA of the CDR3: TGCAGTGCTTACACTAGTAGGGGCCAGACCCAGTACTTC. Translated: CSAYTSRGQTQYF. The chain combines TRBV20-1 with TRBJ2-5; D may be TRBD1 or TRBD2 (5 bases each). The CDR3 runs 13 residues. Trimming left V 5 bases short and J 6 bases short, with 16 bases between. CDR1 is DFQATT, CDR2 SNEGSKA, per germline (reference sequence).

The J gene is TRBJ1-2, the V gene TRBV29-1; D is undetermined. Germline values: CDR1 SQVTM, CDR2 ANQGSEA. Trimming removed 4 bases from V and 6 bases from J, with 9 bases in between. CDR3 length equals 11 residues. In DNA, the CDR3 is TGCAGCGTTGGGGCAGCCGATGGCTACACCTTC. Protein sequence: CSVGAADGYTF.

This clonotype was counted at least ten times. V is TRBV9 and J is TRBJ1-6, with 9 bases fitting TRBD1. V trimming: 4 bases; J trimming: 10 bases; junction bases outside the gene matches: 9. Germline CDR1 is SGDLS and CDR2 is YYNGEE. The CDR3 totals 15 residues. The CDR3 DNA sequence: TGTGCCAGCAGCCAAACAGGGGGCAGTGGCTCACCCCTCCACTTT. Its protein is CASSQTGGSGSPLHF.

In this sample, this clonotype turned up a few times. This chain connects TRBV7-8 to TRBJ1-1; possibly TRBD1 for D (6 bases). The V gene's germline CDR1 is SGHVS and CDR2 FQNEAQ. This CDR3 has 15 residues. Trimming cost V 5 bases and J 0 bases, with 13 bases left between them. CDR3 sequence reads: CASSMTTGMNTEAFF. DNA of the CDR3: TGTGCCAGCAGCATGACGACAGGCATGAACACTGAAGCTTTCTTT.

This clonotype was observed at least ten times. V and J are TRBV7-2 and TRBJ2-1; D ambiguous. V lost 5 bases to trimming and J lost 9 bases, with 14 bases between them. CDR3 length equals 13 residues. Germline loops: CDR1 SGHTA, CDR2 FQGNSA. The CDR3 sequence is CASSAPSRGEQFF. The CDR3 DNA follows: TGTGCCAGCAGCGCCCCATCACGAGGTGAGCAGTTCTTC. Using reference TRBV7-2 and TRBJ2-1 for the parts outside the CDR3, the full variable domain is GAGVSQSPSNKVTEKGKDVELRCDPISGHTALYWYRQSLGQGLEFLIYFQGNSAPDKSGLPSDRFSAERTGGSVSTLTIQRTQQEDSAVYLCASSAPSRGEQFFGPGTRLTVL.

The genes are TRBV6-5 and TRBJ2-3; no firm D call. CDR3 length: 17 residues. V lost 2 bases to trimming and J lost 2 bases, with 17 bases between them. CDR1 and CDR2 from the germline V gene are MNHEY and SVGAGI. CDR3 DNA: TGTGCCAGCAGTTACGGGTCAATGTCGCCCATCACAGATACGCAGTATTTT. Translating gives CASSYGSMSPITDTQYF.

The chain links TRBV5-1 to TRBJ2-3; 10 bases line up with TRBD2. This CDR3 spans 18 amino acids. V shed 6 bases, J shed 0 bases, and the junction held 13 bases outside the gene matches. CDR1 is SGHRS and CDR2 is YFSETQ in the germline V gene. CDR3 sequence: CASISGGAYRTSTDTQYF. CDR3 DNA: TGCGCCAGCATCAGCGGGGGGGCCTACCGAACTAGCACAGATACGCAGTATTTT.

This clonotype showed up many times. The genes are TRBV2 and TRBJ2-3; TRBD2 matches 7 bases. This CDR3 has 16 amino acids. The V gene end was trimmed by 4 bases and the J gene end by 0 bases; junction bases not matched to a gene: 7. Germline V gene data show CDR1 as SNHLY and CDR2 as FYNNEI. The CDR3 sequence: CASSVGASGSTDTQYF. CDR3 DNA sequence: TGTGCCAGCAGTGTAGGGGCTAGCGGCAGCACAGATACGCAGTATTTT.

This clonotype has a count of ten or more. The rearrangement uses TRBV29-1 and TRBJ2-5; D is unresolved. CDR1 is SQVTM, CDR2 ANQGSEA, per germline. The V and J ends lost 0 bases and 1 base respectively, with 3 bases between them. The CDR3 has 12 residues. The CDR3 here is CSVEDSQETQYF. In nucleotides, the CDR3 is TGCAGCGTTGAAGACAGCCAAGAGACCCAGTACTTC.

For this clonotype: This may be a read error, as it is one base from a much larger clone. This chain connects TRBV6-1 to TRBJ1-2, with a weak D call TRBD1 (6 bases). Trimming removed 11 bases from V and 5 bases from J, with 15 bases in between. The CDR3 is 12 amino acids. Germline assignment: CDR1 MNHNS and CDR2 SASEGT. The CDR3 reads CAGKDSLYGYTF. In nucleotides, the CDR3 is TGTGCCGGCAAGGACAGTCTGTATGGCTACACCTTC.

This clonotype came up many times. The gene calls are TRBV11-1 and TRBJ2-7; 8 bases match TRBD1. This CDR3 is 17 amino acids long. Germline V lookup: CDR1 SGHAT, CDR2 FQDESV (reference sequence). With V trimmed by 5 bases and J by 3 bases, 15 bases remained unmatched. Here the CDR3 DNA reads TGTGCCAGCAGCCAAACCAGGACAGGGCCTATAAACTACGAGCAGTACTTC. It codes for CASSQTRTGPINYEQYF.

This clonotype was recorded at least ten times. The chain combines TRBV2 with TRBJ1-4; 10 bases fit TRBD1. Germline CDR1 SNHLY, CDR2 FYNNEI. The V segment lost 7 bases and the J segment 7 bases; nucleotides outside the gene matches: 3. CDR3 length: 13 amino acids. CDR3 nucleotide sequence: TGTGCCAGCACCCGGGACAGGGGTGAAAAACTGTTTTTT. It is translated as CASTRDRGEKLFF.